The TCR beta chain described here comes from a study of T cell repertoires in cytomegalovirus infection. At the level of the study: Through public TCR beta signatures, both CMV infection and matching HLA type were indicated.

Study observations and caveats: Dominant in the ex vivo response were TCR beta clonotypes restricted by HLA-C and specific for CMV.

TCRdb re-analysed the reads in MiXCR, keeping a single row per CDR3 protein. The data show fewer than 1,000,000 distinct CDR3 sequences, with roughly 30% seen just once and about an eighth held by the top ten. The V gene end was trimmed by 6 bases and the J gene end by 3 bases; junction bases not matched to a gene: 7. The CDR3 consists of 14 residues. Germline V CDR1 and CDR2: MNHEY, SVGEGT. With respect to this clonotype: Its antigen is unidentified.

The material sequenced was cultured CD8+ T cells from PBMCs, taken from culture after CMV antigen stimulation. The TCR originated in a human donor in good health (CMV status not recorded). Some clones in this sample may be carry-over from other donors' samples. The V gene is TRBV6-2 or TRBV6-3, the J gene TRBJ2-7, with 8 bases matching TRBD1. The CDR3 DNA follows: TGTGCCAGCAGCGACGGACAGGGAAGCTACGAGCAGTACTTC. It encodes CASSDGQGSYEQYF.